This T cell receptor beta chain originates from a study of control samples from healthy donors and cancer patients. Only in-frame clones appear in the TCRdb table, and some are missing; sequencing was by immunoSEQ multiplex PCR. The profile shows over 65,000 clones, 94% of them singletons. Trimming left V 6 bases short and J 2 bases short, with 10 bases between. Germline V gene lookup returns CDR1 MRHNA and CDR2 SNTAGT. This CDR3 is 13 amino acids long. The chain has TRBV6-4 and TRBJ1-1, with D possibly matching TRBD1 (5 bases). The specimen sequenced was blood. The TCR comes from a middle-aged woman in good health. In nucleotides, the CDR3 is TGTGCCAGCAGCCGCAGGGCAAACACTGAAGCTTTCTTT. Translated: CASSRRANTEAFF.